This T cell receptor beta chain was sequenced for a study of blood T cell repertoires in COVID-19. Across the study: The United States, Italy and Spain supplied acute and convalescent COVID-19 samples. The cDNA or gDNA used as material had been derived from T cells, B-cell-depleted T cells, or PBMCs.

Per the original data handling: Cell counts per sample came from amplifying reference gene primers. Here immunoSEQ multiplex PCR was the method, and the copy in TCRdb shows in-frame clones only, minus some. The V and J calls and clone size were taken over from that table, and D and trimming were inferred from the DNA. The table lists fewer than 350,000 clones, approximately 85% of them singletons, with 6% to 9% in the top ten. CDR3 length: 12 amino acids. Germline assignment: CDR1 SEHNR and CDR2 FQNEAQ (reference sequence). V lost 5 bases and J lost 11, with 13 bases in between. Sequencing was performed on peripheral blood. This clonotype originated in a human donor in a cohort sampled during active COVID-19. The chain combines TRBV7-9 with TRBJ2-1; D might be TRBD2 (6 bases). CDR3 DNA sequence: TGTGCCAGCAGCGACGGAGGGAATCAGCAGTTCTTC. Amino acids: CASSDGGNQQFF.